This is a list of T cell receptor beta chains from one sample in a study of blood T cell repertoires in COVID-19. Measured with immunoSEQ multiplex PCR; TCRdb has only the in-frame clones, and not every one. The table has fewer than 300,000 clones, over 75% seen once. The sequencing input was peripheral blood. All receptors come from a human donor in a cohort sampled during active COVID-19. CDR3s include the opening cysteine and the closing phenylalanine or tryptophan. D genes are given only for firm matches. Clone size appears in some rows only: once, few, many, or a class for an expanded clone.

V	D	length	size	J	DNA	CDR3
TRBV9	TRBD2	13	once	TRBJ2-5	TGTGCCAGCAGCGTGACTAGCGAGGGGTCCCAGTACTTC	CASSVTSEGSQYF
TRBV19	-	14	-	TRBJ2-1	TGTGCCAGCACGAAGGGACTCCCTTACAATGAGCAGTTCTTC	CASTKGLPYNEQFF
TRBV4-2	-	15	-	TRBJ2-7	TGTGCCAGCAGCCAAGCGGCTAGCGCTACCTACGAGCAGTACTTC	CASSQAASATYEQYF
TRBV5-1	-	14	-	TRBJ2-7	TGCGCCAGCAGCTTCCTAGACGGAACCTACGAGCAGTACTTC	CASSFLDGTYEQYF
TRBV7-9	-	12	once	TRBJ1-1	TGTGCCAGCAGCTTAAGCTACACTGAAGCTTTCTTT	CASSLSYTEAFF
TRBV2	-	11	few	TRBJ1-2	TGTGCCAGCCAACTCGCCTATGGCTACACCTTC	CASQLAYGYTF
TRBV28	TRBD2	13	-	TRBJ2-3	TGTGCCAGCAGTCCGGGGGGGCCAGTGACGCAGTATTTT	CASSPGGPVTQYF
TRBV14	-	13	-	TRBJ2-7	TGTGCCAGCAGCCCCCTAAGTGGGAGCGAGCAGTACTTC	CASSPLSGSEQYF
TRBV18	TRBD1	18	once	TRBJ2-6	TGTGCCAGCTCACCGACCAGGGGGCTCACATCTGGGGCCAACGTCCTGACTTTC	CASSPTRGLTSGANVLTF
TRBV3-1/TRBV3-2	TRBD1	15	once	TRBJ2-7	TGTGCCAGCAGCCGGGGGACAGGGGGCTCGTACGAGCAGTACTTC	CASSRGTGGSYEQYF
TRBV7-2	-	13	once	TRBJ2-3	TGTGCCAGCAGCTCTCAGGCAATCGGTAGGCAGTATTTT	CASSSQAIGRQYF
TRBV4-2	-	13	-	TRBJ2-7	TGTGCCAGCAGTCCCTCCCCGGGGAGGGAGCAGTACTTC	CASSPSPGREQYF
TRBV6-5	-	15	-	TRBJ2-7	TGTGCCAGCAAAAAGCGGGGGACAGACTCCTACGAGCAGTACTTC	CASKKRGTDSYEQYF
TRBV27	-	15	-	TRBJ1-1	TGTGCCAGCAGTTTAGAAGGGGGTCAGAACACTGAAGCTTTCTTT	CASSLEGGQNTEAFF
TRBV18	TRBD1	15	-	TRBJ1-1	TGTGCCAGCTCACCCTCTCTACAGGGGAGTACTGAAGCTTTCTTT	CASSPSLQGSTEAFF
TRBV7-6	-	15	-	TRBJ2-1	TGTGCCAGCAGCTCACCTTGGCGGGGACCGAATGAGCAGTTCTTC	CASSSPWRGPNEQFF
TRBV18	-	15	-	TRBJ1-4	TGTGCCAGCGCCTACTCACAGGGATGGAATGAAAAACTGTTTTTT	CASAYSQGWNEKLFF
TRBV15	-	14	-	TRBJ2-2	TGTGCCACCAGCGAGGCGGTCTACACCGGGGAGCTGTTTTTT	CATSEAVYTGELFF
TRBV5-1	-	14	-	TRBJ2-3	TGCGCCAGCAGCCCCCTGTCTAGCGCAGATACGCAGTATTTT	CASSPLSSADTQYF
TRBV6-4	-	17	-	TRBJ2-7	TGTGCCAGCAGTGACCGCCCCCCTGCGCGTATTCAATACGAGCAGTACTTC	CASSDRPPARIQYEQYF
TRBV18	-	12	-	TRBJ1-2	TGTGCCAGCTCACCGGGGACTTATGGCTACACCTTC	CASSPGTYGYTF
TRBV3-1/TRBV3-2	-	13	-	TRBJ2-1	TGTGCCAGCAGCCAAGGACAGGTCAATGAGCAGTTCTTC	CASSQGQVNEQFF
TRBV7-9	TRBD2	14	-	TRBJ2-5	TGTGCCAGCGGGACTAGCGGGAGACAAGAGACCCAGTACTTC	CASGTSGRQETQYF
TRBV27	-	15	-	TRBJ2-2	TGTGCCAGCAGTTTGGACACATTGAACACCGGGGAGCTGTTTTTT	CASSLDTLNTGELFF
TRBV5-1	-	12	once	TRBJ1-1	TGCGCCAGCAGCTTGGTGGGGGGGAACGCTTTCTTT	CASSLVGGNAFF
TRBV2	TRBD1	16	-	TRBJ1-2	TGTGCCACTCCACGGGACAGGGGGCGACACACTTATGGCTACACCTTC	CATPRDRGRHTYGYTF
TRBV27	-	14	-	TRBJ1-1	TGTGCCAGCTGGACTGCCGGGCCCCAAGGAAGGGCTTTCTTT	CASWTAGPQGRAFF
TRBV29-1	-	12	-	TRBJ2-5	TGCAGCGTGGAGACAGGTACGGAGACCCAGTACTTC	CSVETGTETQYF
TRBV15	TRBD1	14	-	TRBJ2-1	TGTGCCACCAGCTGGGGGACAGGTTTGGATGAGCAGTTCTTC	CATSWGTGLDEQFF
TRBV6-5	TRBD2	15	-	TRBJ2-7	TGTGCCAGCAGTTACGCTAGCGGGAGAAATTACGAGCAGTACTTC	CASSYASGRNYEQYF
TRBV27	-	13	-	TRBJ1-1	TGTGCCAGCAGCGTTAGACCTAGCACTGAAGCTTTCTTT	CASSVRPSTEAFF
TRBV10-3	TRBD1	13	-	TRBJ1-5	TGTGCCATCGGTTCAGGGGGCCATCAGCCCCAGCATTTT	CAIGSGGHQPQHF
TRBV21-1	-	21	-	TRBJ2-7	TGTGCCAGCAGCAAACCCTACATGGGACAGGGGGCGCCGGGAAGCTCCTACGAGCAGTACTTC	CASSKPYMGQGAPGSSYEQYF
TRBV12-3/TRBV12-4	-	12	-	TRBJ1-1	TGTGCCAGCAGTTTAGTCCCGGGAGGAGCTTTCTTT	CASSLVPGGAFF
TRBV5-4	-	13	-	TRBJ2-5	TGTGCCAGCAGCTTGGGAGGCCAAGAGACCCAGTACTTC	CASSLGGQETQYF
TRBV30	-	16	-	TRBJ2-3	TGTGCCTGGAGTGGGGCGGGTCCACTTGGGACAGATACGCAGTATTTT	CAWSGAGPLGTDTQYF
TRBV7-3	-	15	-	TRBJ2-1	TGTGCCAGCAGCTTACAATCGGGAAACGGGGGTGAGCAGTTCTTC	CASSLQSGNGGEQFF
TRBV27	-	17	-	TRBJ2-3	TGTGCCAGCAGTTTAGAGGGCTCCTCCCTTAGCACAGATACGCAGTATTTT	CASSLEGSSLSTDTQYF
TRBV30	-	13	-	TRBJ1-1	TGTGCCTGGAGTGGGACATTCGGGACTGAAGCTTTCTTT	CAWSGTFGTEAFF
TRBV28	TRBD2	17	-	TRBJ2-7	TGTGCCAGCAGTGAGACTAGCGGGAATGTCTTAGGCTACGAGCAGTACTTC	CASSETSGNVLGYEQYF
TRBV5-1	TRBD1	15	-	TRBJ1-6	TGCGCCAGCAGCGCACAGACAGGGTACAATTCACCCCTCCACTTT	CASSAQTGYNSPLHF
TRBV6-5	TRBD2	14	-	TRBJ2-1	TGTGCCTCAGGGACTAGCCGAAATTACAATGAGCAGTTCTTC	CASGTSRNYNEQFF
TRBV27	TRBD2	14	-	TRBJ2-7	TGTGCCAGCAGTCCCTCGGGACTAGCCTACGAGCAGTACTTC	CASSPSGLAYEQYF
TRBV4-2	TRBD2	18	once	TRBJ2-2	TGTGCCAGCAGCCAAGGGCTAGCGGGAGTGTCGAACACCGGGGAGCTGTTTTTT	CASSQGLAGVSNTGELFF
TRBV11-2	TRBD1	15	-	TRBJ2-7	TGTGCCAGCAGCTTAGTAGGACAGGGTATTTACGAGCAGTACTTC	CASSLVGQGIYEQYF
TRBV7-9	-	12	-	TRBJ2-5	TGTGCCAGCAGCCCTATGTCTGAGACCCAGTACTTC	CASSPMSETQYF
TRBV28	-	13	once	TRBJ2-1	TGTGCCAGCAGTTTCGGGGGGCGAAATGAGCAGTTCTTC	CASSFGGRNEQFF
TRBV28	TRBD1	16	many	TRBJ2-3	TGTGCCAGCCATACCAGCCGACAGGGGGCTTCAGATACGCAGTATTTT	CASHTSRQGASDTQYF
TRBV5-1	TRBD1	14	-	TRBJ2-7	TGCGCCAGCAGCAATCGACAGGGAAATGGCGAGCAGTACTTC	CASSNRQGNGEQYF
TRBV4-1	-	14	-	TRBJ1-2	TGCGCCAGCAGCCAAGAACAGTGGTCCTATGGCTACACCTTC	CASSQEQWSYGYTF
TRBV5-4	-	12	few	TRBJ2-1	TGTGCCAGCAGCTTGGTTGCGAATGAGCAGTTCTTC	CASSLVANEQFF
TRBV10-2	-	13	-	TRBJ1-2	TGCGCCAGCAGTGCCTCTTCTAACTATGGCTACACCTTC	CASSASSNYGYTF
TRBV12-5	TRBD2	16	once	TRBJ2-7	TGTGCTAGTGGTTTGGTAATTGGGACTAGCGGGATCGAGCAGTACTTC	CASGLVIGTSGIEQYF